One sample yielded the 3 T cell receptor beta chains listed below, sequenced in a study of graft-versus-host responses after intestinal transplantation. Measured with immunoSEQ multiplex PCR; TCRdb has only the in-frame clones, and not every one. Altogether about 57,000 clones are present, about 87% being singletons, with the ten largest covering roughly 1.5%. The sequencing used PBMCs, collected 26 days after transplant. The receptors shown here come from a human patient who received an intestinal transplant, so some T cells may come from the graft donor.

The gene calls are TRBV5-1 and TRBJ2-4; TRBD2 matches 12 bases. Germline CDR1 and CDR2: SGHRS and YFSETQ. The CDR3 extends over 18 amino acids. Trimming at V came to 0 bases and at J to 0 bases, leaving 4 bases not matched to a gene. CDR3 in DNA: TGCGCCAGCAGCTTGGCGGCTAGCGGGGGGGGAGCCAAAAACATTCAGTACTTC. Amino acids: CASSLAASGGGAKNIQYF.

The chain is built from TRBV5-1 and TRBJ2-7; perhaps TRBD1 as D (5 bases). CDR3 size: 14 residues. Trimming shortened V by 4 bases and J by 0 bases, and 11 bases separated the two germline ends. Per the germline V gene, CDR1 is SGHRS and CDR2 is YFSETQ. CDR3 bases: TGCGCCAGCAGCGAGACCGACAGCTCCTACGAGCAGTACGTC. Its protein is CASSETDSSYEQYV.

This chain links TRBV7-6 with TRBJ2-2; D gene unclear. V dropped 1 base and J dropped 6 bases, with 9 bases sitting between them. The CDR3 covers 14 residues. Germline values: CDR1 SGHVS, CDR2 FNYEAQ. CDR3 protein: CASSLGDTSGELFF. For the CDR3, the DNA is TGTGCCAGCAGCTTAGGAGACACGTCCGGGGAGCTGTTTTTT.